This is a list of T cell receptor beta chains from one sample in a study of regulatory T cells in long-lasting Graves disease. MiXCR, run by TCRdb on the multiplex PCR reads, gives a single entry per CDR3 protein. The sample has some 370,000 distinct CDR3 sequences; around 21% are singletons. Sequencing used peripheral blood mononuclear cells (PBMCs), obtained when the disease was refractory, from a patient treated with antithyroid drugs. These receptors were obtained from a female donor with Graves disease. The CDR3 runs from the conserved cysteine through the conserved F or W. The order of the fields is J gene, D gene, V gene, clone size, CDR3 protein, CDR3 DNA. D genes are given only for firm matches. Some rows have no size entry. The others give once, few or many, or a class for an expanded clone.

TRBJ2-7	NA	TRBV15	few	CATSRDRASEEQYF	TGTGCCACCAGCAGAGATCGGGCATCAGAGGAGCAGTACTTC
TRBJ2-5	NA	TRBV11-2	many	CASSLDNAGAETQYF	TGTGCCAGCAGCTTAGATAATGCGGGGGCCGAGACCCAGTACTTC
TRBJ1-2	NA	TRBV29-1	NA	CSVGPAGNYGYTF	TGCAGCGTTGGCCCCGCCGGGAACTATGGCTACACCTTC
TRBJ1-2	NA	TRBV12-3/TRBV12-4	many	CASSPPRGAFNYGYTF	TGTGCCAGCAGTCCTCCGCGGGGGGCATTTAACTATGGCTACACCTTC
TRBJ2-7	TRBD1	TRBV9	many	CASSPDANPRDRAFF	TGTGCCAGCAGCCCAGACGCGAACCCTAGGGACAGGGCTTTTTTC
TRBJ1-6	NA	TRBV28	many	CASSFGRNNSPLHF	TGTGCCAGCAGTTTCGGCAGGAATAATTCACCCCTCCACTTT
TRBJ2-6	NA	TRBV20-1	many	CSAPRGPGANVLTF	TGCAGTGCCCCGAGGGGACCTGGGGCCAACGTCCTGACTTTC
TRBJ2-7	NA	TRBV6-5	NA	CASSYSYSGETSYEQYF	TGTGCCAGCAGTTACTCATACTCAGGGGAAACGAGCTACGAGCAGTACTTC
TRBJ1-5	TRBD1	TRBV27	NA	CASSLDRVGQPQHF	TGTGCCAGCAGTTTGGACAGGGTAGGTCAGCCCCAGCATTTT
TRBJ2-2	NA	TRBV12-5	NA	CASGFGTPGRTGELFF	TGTGCTAGTGGTTTCGGGACTCCCGGGCGCACCGGGGAGCTGTTTTTT
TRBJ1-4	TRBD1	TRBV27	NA	CASSLGPGTASKLFF	TGTGCCAGCAGTTTGGGGCCCGGGACAGCGTCGAAACTGTTTTTT
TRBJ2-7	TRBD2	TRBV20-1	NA	CSAKAGDSGTRSYEQYF	TGCAGTGCTAAAGCAGGGGACTCCGGGACTAGAAGCTACGAGCAGTACTTC
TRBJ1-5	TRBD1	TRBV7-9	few	CASSSTTGGKNQPQHF	TGTGCCAGCAGCTCAACCACAGGGGGCAAGAATCAGCCCCAGCATTTT
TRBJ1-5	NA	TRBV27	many	CASSLSSNQPQHF	TGTGCCAGCAGTTTAAGTAGCAATCAGCCCCAGCATTTT
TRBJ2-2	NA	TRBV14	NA	CASSRGTANTGELFF	TGTGCCAGCAGTCGGGGGACAGCCAACACCGGGGAGCTGTTTTTT
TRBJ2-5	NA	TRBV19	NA	CASSIATAAGTQYF	TGTGCCAGTAGTATCGCGACTGCTGCAGGGACCCAGTACTTC
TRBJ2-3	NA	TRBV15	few	CATSRDPSADTQYF	TGTGCCACCAGCAGAGATCCGAGCGCAGATACGCAGTATTTT
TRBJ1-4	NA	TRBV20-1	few	CSASPPGTNEKLFF	TGCAGTGCTAGCCCCCCAGGAACTAATGAAAAACTGTTTTTT
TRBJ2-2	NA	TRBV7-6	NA	CASSSRQGGDTGELFF	TGTGCCAGCAGCTCTCGACAGGGAGGGGACACCGGGGAGCTGTTTTTT
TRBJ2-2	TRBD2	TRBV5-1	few	CASSLSGVNTGELFF	TGCGCCAGCAGCCTTAGCGGGGTTAACACCGGGGAGCTGTTTTTT
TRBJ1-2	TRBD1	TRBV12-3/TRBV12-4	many	CASTVPGTDGYTF	TGTGCCAGCACCGTTCCCGGGACAGATGGCTACACCTTC
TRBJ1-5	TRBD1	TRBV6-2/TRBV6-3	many	CASSYGDSPNQPQHF	TGTGCCAGCAGTTACGGGGACAGCCCTAATCAGCCCCAGCATTTT
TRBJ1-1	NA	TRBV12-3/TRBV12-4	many	CASMGTTRNTEAFF	TGTGCCAGCATGGGGACAACGAGGAACACTGAAGCTTTCTTT
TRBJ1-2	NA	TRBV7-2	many	CASSLLPNYGYTF	TGTGCCAGCAGCCTATTACCCAATTATGGCTACACCTTC
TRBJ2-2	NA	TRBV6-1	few	CASTPRGGRTGELFF	TGTGCCAGCACCCCCCGCGGGGGCCGAACCGGGGAGCTGTTTTTT
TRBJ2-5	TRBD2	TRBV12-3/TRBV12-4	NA	CASSSGLAGLARTPETQYF	TGTGCCAGCAGTTCGGGACTAGCGGGCCTTGCCCGAACCCCAGAGACCCAGTACTTC
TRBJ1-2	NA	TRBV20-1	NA	CSSSNKGIYGYTF	TGCAGCTCCTCCAACAAGGGGATCTATGGCTACACCTTC
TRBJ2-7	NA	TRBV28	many	CASSFRALYEQYF	TGTGCCAGCAGTTTCCGGGCCCTCTACGAGCAGTACTTC
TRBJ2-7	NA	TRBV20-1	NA	CSASRSFRPDEQYF	TGCAGTGCTAGTCGGTCTTTTCGTCCCGACGAGCAGTACTTC
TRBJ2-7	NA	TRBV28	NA	CASSSAEQNSYEQYF	TGTGCCAGCAGTTCCGCAGAGCAGAACTCCTACGAGCAGTACTTC
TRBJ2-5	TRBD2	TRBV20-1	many	CSASNLAGERGETQYF	TGCAGTGCTAGCAACTTAGCGGGAGAACGAGGAGAGACCCAGTACTTC
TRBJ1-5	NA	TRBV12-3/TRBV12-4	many	CASSSQGLAQHF	TGTGCCAGCAGCTCCCAGGGTCTGGCCCAGCATTTT
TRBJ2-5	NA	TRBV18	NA	CASSPWDGETQYF	TGTGCCAGCTCACCCTGGGACGGAGAGACCCAGTACTTC
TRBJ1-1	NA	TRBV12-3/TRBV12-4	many	CASSLVQVTSNTEAFF	TGTGCCAGCAGTTTGGTACAGGTTACTTCGAACACTGAAGCTTTCTTT
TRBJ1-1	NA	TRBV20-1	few	CSASPRAFTEAFF	TGCAGTGCTAGCCCACGGGCGTTTACTGAAGCTTTCTTT
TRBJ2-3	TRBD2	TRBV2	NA	CASSATSGGWGTDTQYF	TGTGCCAGCAGCGCTACTAGCGGTGGGTGGGGCACAGATACGCAGTATTTT
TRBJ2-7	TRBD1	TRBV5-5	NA	CASSLGGGQGNFYEQYF	TGTGCCAGCAGCTTGGGGGGGGGACAGGGAAATTTCTACGAGCAGTACTTC
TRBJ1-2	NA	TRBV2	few	CASSTRGYGYTF	TGTGCCAGCAGTACCCGTGGGTATGGCTACACCTTC
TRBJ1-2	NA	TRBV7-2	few	CASRDPRIYGYTF	TGTGCCAGCCGGGACCCACGGATCTATGGCTACACCTTC
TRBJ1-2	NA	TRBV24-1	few	CATSDSLGSGGYTF	TGTGCCACCAGTGATTCTTTGGGGTCTGGTGGCTACACCTTC
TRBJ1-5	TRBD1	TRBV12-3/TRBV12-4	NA	CASSKRTGGNQPQHF	TGTGCCAGCAGTAAAAGGACAGGGGGCAATCAGCCCCAGCATTTT
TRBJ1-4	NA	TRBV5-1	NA	CASSKERVDEKLFF	TGCGCCAGCAGCAAGGAACGGGTGGATGAAAAACTGTTTTTT
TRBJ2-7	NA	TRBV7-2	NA	CASASVPTHEQYF	TGTGCCAGCGCTAGCGTGCCCACCCACGAGCAGTACTTC
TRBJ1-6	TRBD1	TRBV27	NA	CASSKGQVVSPLHF	TGTGCCAGCAGCAAGGGACAGGTGGTCTCACCCCTCCACTTT
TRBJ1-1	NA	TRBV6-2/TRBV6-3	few	CASSYSMGDQRF	TGTGCCAGCAGTTACTCGATGGGGGACCAGCGATTT
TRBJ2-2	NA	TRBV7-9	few	CASSFGHTGELFF	TGTGCCAGCAGCTTTGGTCACACCGGGGAGCTGTTTTTT
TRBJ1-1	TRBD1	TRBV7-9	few	CASSAAGGVGTEAFF	TGTGCCAGCAGCGCAGCAGGGGGAGTAGGTACTGAAGCTTTCTTT
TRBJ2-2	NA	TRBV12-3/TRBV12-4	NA	CATQAPGELFF	TGTGCCACCCAGGCACCGGGGGAGCTGTTTTTT
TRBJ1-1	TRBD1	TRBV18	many	CASSPGQAEAFF	TGTGCCAGCTCACCCGGACAGGCTGAAGCTTTCTTT
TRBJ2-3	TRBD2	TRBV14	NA	CASSQDHGLAGETQYF	TGTGCCAGCAGCCAAGATCATGGACTAGCGGGAGAAACGCAGTATTTT
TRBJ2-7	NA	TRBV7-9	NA	CASSSDAGHFYEQYF	TGTGCCAGCAGCTCGGATGCGGGACACTTTTACGAGCAGTACTTC
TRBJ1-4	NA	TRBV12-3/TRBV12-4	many	CASSPSFWAGRPTNEKLFF	TGTGCCAGCAGTCCCTCCTTTTGGGCGGGAAGGCCAACTAATGAAAAACTGTTTTTT
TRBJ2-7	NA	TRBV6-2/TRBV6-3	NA	CASSYFEGYEQYF	TGTGCCAGCAGTTACTTCGAGGGATACGAGCAGTACTTC
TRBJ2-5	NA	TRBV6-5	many	CASSYGGALGTQYF	TGTGCCAGCAGTTACGGGGGGGCGCTGGGGACCCAGTACTTC
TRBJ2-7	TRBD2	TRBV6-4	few	CASSESGGRAVYEQYF	TGTGCCAGCAGTGAATCTGGCGGGAGGGCCGTTTACGAGCAGTACTTC
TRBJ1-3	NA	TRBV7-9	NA	CASSHGNIDSGNTIYF	TGTGCCAGCAGCCATGGGAACATCGACTCTGGAAACACCATATATTTT
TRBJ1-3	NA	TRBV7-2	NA	CASRLGGSSGNTIYF	TGTGCCAGCAGATTGGGGGGTTCCTCTGGAAACACCATATATTTT
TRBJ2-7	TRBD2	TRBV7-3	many	CASSESGGLDEQYF	TGTGCCAGCAGCGAGAGCGGGGGACTCGACGAGCAGTACTTC
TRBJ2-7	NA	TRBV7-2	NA	CASSQDTNSYEQYF	TGTGCCAGCAGCCAGGACACAAACTCCTACGAGCAGTACTTC
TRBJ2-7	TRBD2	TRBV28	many	CASSRGGPGYEQYF	TGTGCCAGCAGTCGCGGGGGGCCGGGCTACGAGCAGTACTTC